This note documents a single T cell receptor (beta chain) sequence. The antigen is unknown. TCRdb keeps only in-frame clones here, not all; method: immunoSEQ multiplex PCR. Of around 1.9 million clones in the sample, under 95% were seen once. This specimen belongs to a study of shared clonotypes between healthy human individuals. As for the study in general: Three plates were used per donor for CD4 naive, three for CD4 memory, two for CD8 naive and one for CD8 memory.

Study-wide results and limits: In the sorted subsets, rarefaction showed sequencing was incomplete despite large depth.

This CDR3 spans 13 amino acids. The ends were cut back, 0 bases at V and 2 bases at J, with 3 bases in the middle. The germline CDR1 and CDR2 sequences are SGDLS and YYNGEE. As defined, naive CD8 cells were CD45RO-negative and positively selected for CCR7, with terminally differentiated effector memory CD45RA+ cells excluded. The sample was naive CD8+ T cells from PBMCs. The clonotype comes from a man between 18 and 29 years old in good health. Some clones in this sample may be carry-over from other donors' samples. The chain has TRBV9 and TRBJ2-1, with unresolved D. The CDR3 reads CASSVETYNEQFF. Written as DNA, the CDR3 is TGTGCCAGCAGCGTAGAGACCTACAATGAGCAGTTCTTC.